The next 12 T cell receptor beta chains were all read from a single sample in a study of T cells in Graves' hyperthyroidism and ophthalmopathy. Amplification yielded TCR beta CDR3 regions, with RNA transcripts as the source. In the first-round RT-PCR of the TCR CDR3, the HTBI primer set was used. TCRdb used MiXCR to reprocess the multiplex PCR reads, holding one entry per CDR3 protein. This sample carries 550,000 to 800,000 distinct CDR3 sequences, about 16% of them seen once, and the ten largest clones take approximately 8.4%. The sequenced sample consisted of blood. The receptors here all came from a man aged 18 to 30 with Graves' hyperthyroidism.

The chain recombines TRBV7-9 with TRBJ2-1, with D possibly TRBD2 on 6 matching bases. Germline-derived CDR1 and CDR2 are SEHNR and FQNEAQ (reference sequence). Trimming took 0 bases from V and 10 from J, leaving 13 bases between them. The CDR3 runs 14 residues. The CDR3 region has the DNA TGTGCCAGCAGCTTAGCAGGTTCCGCGGGAGAGCAGTTCTTC. This gives the protein CASSLAGSAGEQFF.

This clonotype was seen a handful of times. The V and J genes are TRBV24-1 and TRBJ2-2; D gene ambiguous. This CDR3 spans 14 amino acids. V lost 2 bases to trimming and J lost 7 bases, with 10 bases between them. The germline gives CDR1 KGHDR, CDR2 SFDVKD. The CDR3 loop reads CATSDSTLGGELFF. The CDR3 nucleotides are TGTGCCACCAGTGATTCGACATTAGGCGGGGAGCTGTTTTTT.

The gene calls are TRBV4-1 and TRBJ2-7; the match to TRBD2 covers 10 bases. Germline V gene lookup returns CDR1 MGHRA and CDR2 YSYEKL. CDR3 length: 16 residues. Unmatched junction bases numbered 9, after V lost 2 bases and J lost 5 bases. CDR3 DNA sequence: TGCGCCAGCAGCCAACCAGCGGGAGGGTTGTTCAACGAGCAGTACTTC. This codes for CASSQPAGGLFNEQYF.

The rearrangement joins TRBV19 to TRBJ2-1, with D possibly being TRBD2 (5 bases). V lost 1 base to trimming and J lost 9 bases, with 19 bases between them. The CDR3 has 16 amino acids. Germline lookup yields CDR1 LNHDA and CDR2 SQIVND (reference sequence). The CDR3 sequence is CASSIGLEGEAGEQFF. CDR3 sequence (DNA): TGTGCCAGTAGTATAGGTCTTGAGGGCGAGGCGGGTGAGCAGTTCTTC.

This clonotype was found a few times. V usage is TRBV24-1 and J usage is TRBJ2-5; D unresolved. The CDR3 length is 12 residues. The V and J ends lost 4 bases and 4 bases respectively, with 6 bases between them. Germline loops: CDR1 KGHDR, CDR2 SFDVKD. The CDR3 here is CATSEVGETQYF. For the CDR3, the DNA is TGTGCCACCAGTGAGGTTGGAGAGACCCAGTACTTC.

This clonotype was counted at least ten times. The genes are TRBV28 and TRBJ1-5; D gene unclear. Germline CDR1 MDHEN, CDR2 SYDVKM. The ends were cut back, 3 bases at V and 4 bases at J, with 10 bases in the middle. CDR3 length: 14 residues. The CDR3 is CASSFGQINQPQHF. The CDR3 DNA is TGTGCCAGCAGTTTTGGGCAGATAAATCAGCCCCAGCATTTT.

In its sample, this clonotype was seen many times. J is TRBJ2-7 and V is TRBV6-2 or TRBV6-3; the D gene is possibly TRBD2 (6 bases). CDR1 is MNHEY, CDR2 SVGEGT, per germline. Trimming pared 5 bases from V and 0 bases from J, leaving 17 bases between. The CDR3 spans 16 residues. In nucleotides, the CDR3 is TGTGCCAGCAGTCCGGTACTAGCAAGGAGCTCCTACGAGCAGTACTTC. Protein: CASSPVLARSSYEQYF.

The chain carries TRBV4-1 and TRBJ2-1; TRBD2 is a possible D gene (6 bases). The CDR3 totals 15 residues. Per germline, CDR1 MGHRA and CDR2 YSYEKL. With 5 bases removed from V and 4 bases from J, the gap between germline ends came to 15 bases. This chain's CDR3 is CASSSRENTYNEQFF. The CDR3 DNA is TGCGCCAGCAGCTCACGGGAGAACACTTACAATGAGCAGTTCTTC.

In its sample, this clonotype was seen many times. The genes are TRBV5-1 and TRBJ2-1; 11 bases line up with TRBD2. CDR1 SGHRS and CDR2 YFSETQ come from the germline V gene. J gave up 0 bases and V 4 bases, and 9 bases lay outside the gene matches. The CDR3 is 18 amino acids. The CDR3 sequence is CASSLGLAGPSSYNEQFF. In DNA, the CDR3 is TGCGCCAGCAGCCTAGGACTAGCGGGCCCAAGCTCCTACAATGAGCAGTTCTTC.

The V gene is TRBV12-3 or TRBV12-4, the J gene TRBJ2-5; 9 bases are shared with TRBD2. The V gene end was trimmed by 3 bases and the J gene end by 9 bases; junction bases not matched to a gene: 2. The CDR3 has 12 residues. The CDR3 bases are TGTGCCAGCAGTTTCGGCGGGGGGGCCCAGTACTTC. Amino acids: CASSFGGGAQYF.

This clonotype came up many times. The chain recombines TRBV28 with TRBJ2-7; D not resolved. Germline values: CDR1 MDHEN, CDR2 SYDVKM. The ends were cut back, 3 bases at V and 0 bases at J, with 9 bases in the middle. CDR3 length: 14 residues. The CDR3 DNA follows: TGTGCCAGCAGTTTTCCCGGGTTCTCCTACGAGCAGTACTTC. It encodes CASSFPGFSYEQYF.

This clonotype has a handful of counts. The chain uses TRBV10-3 and TRBJ2-2; D is uncertain. There are 15 residues in the CDR3. The germline V gene encodes CDR1 ENHRY and CDR2 SYGVKD. Between the trimmed V and J ends, which lost 3 bases and 0 bases, there was a span of 8 bases. CDR3 region: CAISDRPSNTGELFF. CDR3 DNA: TGTGCCATCAGTGACAGGCCCTCGAACACCGGGGAGCTGTTTTTT.